Shown below are 21 T cell receptor beta chains from a single sample sequenced in a study of blood T cells in healthy people across ages. Alongside a J-beta primer mix, a sample-barcoded 5' primer served in a second PCR lasting about 7 to 12 cycles. TCRdb reanalysed the 5' RACE reads using MiXCR and keeps one entry per CDR3 protein. The data contain roughly 700,000 distinct CDR3 sequences, 45% to 50% of them singletons. Source material: blood. The receptor set was obtained from a woman aged 60 to 75 in good health.

The table lists this clonotype with a few counts. J is TRBJ2-1 and V is TRBV29-1; 14 bases are shared with TRBD2. The CDR3 runs to 15 residues. From germline, CDR1 is SQVTM and CDR2 ANQGSEA. The junction had 9 bases not matched to a gene; V was cut back by 6 bases and J by 8 bases. The CDR3: CSVPMTSGRAHEQFF. For the CDR3, the DNA is TGCAGCGTGCCCATGACTAGCGGGAGGGCCCATGAGCAGTTCTTC.

This sequence joins TRBV7-9 and TRBJ2-7, with D uncertain. Trimming cost V 2 bases and J 7 bases, with 18 bases left between them. Germline V CDR1 and CDR2: SEHNR, FQNEAQ (reference sequence). The CDR3 runs to 15 residues. As DNA, the CDR3 is TGTGCCAGCAGCTTATACGACACAGCCTACAATGAGCAGTACTTC. As protein: CASSLYDTAYNEQYF.

The sample holds a few counts of this clonotype. This chain joins TRBV7-6 and TRBJ2-5, with D possibly matching TRBD2 (5 bases). The CDR3 covers 14 residues. From germline, CDR1 is SGHVS and CDR2 FNYEAQ. Trimming removed 2 bases at V and 5 bases at J, with 12 bases between. CDR3 DNA: TGTGCCAGCAGCTTATACCAGAGGGAGGAGACCCAGTACTTC. This gives the protein CASSLYQREETQYF.

At least ten counts were recorded for this clonotype. The chain links TRBV3-1 to TRBJ2-1, with D possibly TRBD1 on 6 matching bases. This CDR3 is built from 15 residues. Germline CDR1 LGHDT, CDR2 YNNKEL (reference sequence). Deletions cut 4 bases from V and 3 bases from J, with 13 bases between. CDR3 sequence (DNA): TGTGCCAGCAGCCCCTCTGACAGGAACTACAATGAGCAGTTCTTC. It is translated as CASSPSDRNYNEQFF.

This clonotype has only a few counts. The chain links TRBV7-2 to TRBJ2-5, with D possibly TRBD2 on 5 matching bases. Germline values: CDR1 SGHTA, CDR2 FQGNSA. The ends were cut back, 0 bases at V and 4 bases at J, with 15 bases in the middle. CDR3 size: 16 residues. The CDR3 reads CASSLAETKRGETQYF. The CDR3 nucleotides are TGTGCCAGCAGCTTAGCGGAGACTAAACGGGGAGAGACCCAGTACTTC.

The sample holds a few counts of this clonotype. This CDR3 reads CASSLVSRGLSPGANVLTF. The CDR3 DNA reads as TGTGCCAGCAGCTTAGTGTCCAGGGGGCTCTCTCCTGGGGCCAACGTCCTGACTTTC. The V gene is TRBV7-2, the J gene TRBJ2-6, with TRBD1 matching over 8 bases. The CDR3 runs to 19 residues. The V and J ends lost 1 base and 2 bases, in that order; junction bases with no gene match: 10. Germline V gives CDR1 SGHTA, CDR2 FQGNSA. The full variable domain, completed using reference TRBV7-2 and TRBJ2-6, is GAGVSQSPSNKVTEKGKDVELRCDPISGHTALYWYRQSLGQGLEFLIYFQGNSAPDKSGLPSDRFSAERTGGSVSTLTIQRTQQEDSAVYLCASSLVSRGLSPGANVLTFGAGSRLTVL.

The chain recombines TRBV4-2 with TRBJ2-2; 9 nucleotides line up with TRBD2. The CDR3 runs 20 residues. In germline, CDR1 is LGHNA, CDR2 YNFKEQ. The V and J ends lost 0 bases and 6 bases, in that order; junction bases with no gene match: 17. The CDR3 nucleotides read TGTGCCAGCAGCCAAGATCCAGCGGGAGGCACCTTCCCGGTCCCCGGGGAGCTGTTTTTT. This encodes CASSQDPAGGTFPVPGELFF.

This clonotype was seen more than once but under ten times. J is TRBJ2-7 and V is TRBV9, with TRBD1 matching over 10 bases. The CDR3 extends over 13 amino acids. The V and J ends lost 5 bases and 5 bases, in that order; junction bases with no gene match: 4. Germline CDR1 SGDLS, CDR2 YYNGEE. The CDR3 loop is CASSQTGGNEQYF. DNA of the CDR3: TGTGCCAGCAGTCAGACAGGGGGCAACGAGCAGTACTTC.

V gene TRBV30 combines with J gene TRBJ1-5; D is undetermined. The CDR3 extends over 16 amino acids. Trimming stripped 1 base from V and 0 bases from J, with 13 bases between. Germline V CDR1 and CDR2: GTSNPN, SVGIG (reference sequence). This CDR3 reads CAWSARDGYSNQPQHF. CDR3 bases: TGTGCCTGGAGTGCCAGAGACGGTTATAGCAATCAGCCCCAGCATTTT.

This clonotype was seen repeatedly, ten times or more. V usage is TRBV29-1 and J usage is TRBJ2-1, with 8 bases identical to TRBD2. The CDR3 has 12 amino acids. Germline CDR1 and CDR2: SQVTM and ANQGSEA. J was trimmed by 9 bases and V by 8 bases; bases with no gene match: 9. The CDR3 sequence is CSLLREVGEQFF. Written as DNA, the CDR3 is TGCAGCCTTTTGCGGGAGGTCGGTGAGCAGTTCTTC.

The V call is TRBV15, the J call TRBJ2-2; 7 positions match TRBD1. Losses at the gene ends were 3 bases for V and 5 bases for J; bases not matched to a gene: 9. This CDR3 comprises 16 residues. The germline V gene has CDR1 LNHNV and CDR2 YYDKDF (reference sequence). Here the CDR3 DNA reads TGTGCCACCAGCAGGAAAAGACAGGGTCAGACCGGGGAGCTGTTTTTT. This gives the protein CATSRKRQGQTGELFF.

Only a few counts were recorded for this clonotype. This CDR3 reads CATSTAKNGVTQYF. CDR3 DNA sequence: TGTGCCACCAGCACCGCCAAGAACGGGGTGACCCAGTACTTC. This chain joins TRBV15 and TRBJ2-5; tentatively, D is TRBD2 (5 bases). The CDR3 is 14 residues long. V gave up 4 bases and J gave up 7 bases, with 16 bases separating them. Germline V CDR1 and CDR2: LNHNV, YYDKDF (reference sequence).

The chain employs TRBV28 and TRBJ1-4; 11 nucleotides align to TRBD1. The CDR3 consists of 18 residues. Trimming took 1 base from V and 5 from J; bases not matched to a gene: 9. CDR1 and CDR2 (germline): MDHEN, SYDVKM. The CDR3 loop reads CASSLSLSWTGGNEKLFF. The CDR3 DNA reads as TGTGCCAGCAGTTTATCATTGTCTTGGACAGGGGGCAATGAAAAACTGTTTTTT.

This chain links TRBV7-2 with TRBJ1-1; 8 bases agree with TRBD1. The length of the CDR3 is 15 residues. Germline V lookup: CDR1 SGHTA, CDR2 FQGNSA. The trim removed 6 bases at V and 1 base at J, leaving 7 bases unmatched. The CDR3 region has the DNA TGTGCCAGCAGAGTCCGACAGGGGCCGAACACTGAAGCTTTCTTT. It is translated as CASRVRQGPNTEAFF.

This chain connects TRBV20-1 to TRBJ2-7; possible D gene TRBD2, 5 bases. The germline V gene encodes CDR1 DFQATT and CDR2 SNEGSKA (reference sequence). The CDR3 length is 14 residues. V was clipped by 1 base and J by 2 bases, with 12 bases between them. The CDR3 loop reads CSARAGNKPYEQYF. In DNA, the CDR3 is TGCAGTGCTAGAGCGGGAAACAAGCCCTACGAGCAGTACTTC.

This clonotype was seen a handful of times. The chain combines TRBV6-5 with TRBJ2-1; TRBD2 agrees at 13 bases. Germline V gene lookup returns CDR1 MNHEY and CDR2 SVGAGI. This CDR3 is built from 14 residues. V trimming: 5 bases; J trimming: 9 bases; junction bases outside the gene matches: 4. Written as DNA, the CDR3 is TGTGCCAGCAGTCGGACTAGCGGGAGTTTTGAGCAGTTCTTC. It translates to CASSRTSGSFEQFF.

This chain connects TRBV5-1 to TRBJ1-5; D not resolved. V shed 0 bases and J shed 4 bases, with 17 bases lying between them. Germline CDR1 SGHRS, CDR2 YFSETQ. The CDR3 has 17 amino acids. CDR3 sequence reads: CASSLVGRRLPNQPQHF. The CDR3 DNA sequence: TGCGCCAGCAGCTTGGTAGGCAGACGTCTACCGAATCAGCCCCAGCATTTT.

This clonotype was recorded only once. The V and J genes are TRBV4-2 and TRBJ2-7; TRBD1 agrees at 8 bases. This CDR3 is 16 amino acids long. The ends lost 3 bases at V and 7 bases at J; junction bases unmatched: 14. Germline loops: CDR1 LGHNA, CDR2 YNFKEQ. This chain's CDR3 is CASSHTGGRSYNEQYF. CDR3 DNA sequence: TGTGCCAGCAGCCACACAGGGGGACGGTCCTACAATGAGCAGTACTTC.

This sequence joins TRBV29-1 and TRBJ1-4; TRBD1 matches 8 bases. This CDR3 is built from 13 residues. Trimming removed 7 bases from V and 3 bases from J; junction bases left unmatched: 4. Germline V gives CDR1 SQVTM, CDR2 ANQGSEA. The CDR3 loop is CSALTGANEKLFF. The CDR3 nucleotides are TGCAGCGCTCTGACAGGGGCTAATGAAAAACTGTTTTTT. The full variable domain, its missing parts supplied by reference TRBV29-1 and TRBJ1-4, is SAVISQKPSRDICQRGTSLTIQCQVDSQVTMMFWYRQQPGQSLTLIATANQGSEATYESGFVIDKFPISRPNLTFSTLTVSNMSPEDSSIYLCSALTGANEKLFFGSGTQLSVL.

The CDR3 nucleotides are TGTGCCAGCAGCTTACAGCAGGGGCTGGAGCAGTTCTTC. Residues: CASSLQQGLEQFF. This chain connects TRBV7-3 to TRBJ2-1, with D perhaps TRBD1 (6 bases). Trimming took off 2 bases at V and 10 bases at J, with 12 bases between the two ends. Germline CDR1 and CDR2: SGHTA and FQGTGA. The CDR3 runs to 13 residues.

With regard to this clonotype: This sequence may be a read error, since a much larger clone differs from it by one base. J is TRBJ2-5 and V is TRBV7-9; D assignment may be TRBD1 or TRBD2 (5 bases each). Trimming removed 5 bases at V and 11 bases at J, with 15 bases between. From germline, CDR1 is SEHNR and CDR2 FQNEAQ (reference sequence). This CDR3 spans 12 amino acids. Here the CDR3 reads CASSPWGNEQYF. CDR3 coding DNA: TGTGCCAGCAGCCCCTGGGGGAATGAGCAGTACTTC.